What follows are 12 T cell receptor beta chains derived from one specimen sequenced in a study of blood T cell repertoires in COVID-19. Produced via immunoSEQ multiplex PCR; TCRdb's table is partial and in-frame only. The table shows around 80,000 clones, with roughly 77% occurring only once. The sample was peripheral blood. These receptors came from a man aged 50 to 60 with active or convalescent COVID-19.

For the CDR3, the DNA is TGTGCCAGCAGCCACAGCGGGGGGGCCGGGGAGACCCAGTACTTC. It encodes CASSHSGGAGETQYF. The chain joins TRBV3-1 (or the pseudogene TRBV3-2) to TRBJ2-5; 10 bases agree with TRBD2. The CDR3 runs 15 residues. V was pared by 3 bases and J by 5 bases, with 6 bases of the junction left unmatched. Germline values: CDR1 LGHDT, CDR2 YNNKEL (reference sequence).

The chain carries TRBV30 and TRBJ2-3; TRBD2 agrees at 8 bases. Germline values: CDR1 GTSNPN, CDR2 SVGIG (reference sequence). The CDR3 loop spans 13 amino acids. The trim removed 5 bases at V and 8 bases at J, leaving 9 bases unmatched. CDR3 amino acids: CAWEAGAGGTQYF. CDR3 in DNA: TGTGCCTGGGAAGCGGGGGCTGGAGGTACGCAGTATTTT. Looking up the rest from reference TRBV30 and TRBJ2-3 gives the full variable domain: SQTIHQWPATLVQPVGSPLSLECTVEGTSNPNLYWYRQAAGRGLQLLFYSVGIGQISSEVPQNLSASRPQDRQFILSSKKLLLSDSGFYLCAWEAGAGGTQYFGPGTRLTVL.

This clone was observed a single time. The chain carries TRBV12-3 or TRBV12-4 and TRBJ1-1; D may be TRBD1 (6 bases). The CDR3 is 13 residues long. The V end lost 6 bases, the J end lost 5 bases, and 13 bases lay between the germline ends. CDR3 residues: CASSQQGVTEAFF. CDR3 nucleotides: TGTGCCAGCAGCCAACAGGGCGTAACTGAAGCTTTCTTT.

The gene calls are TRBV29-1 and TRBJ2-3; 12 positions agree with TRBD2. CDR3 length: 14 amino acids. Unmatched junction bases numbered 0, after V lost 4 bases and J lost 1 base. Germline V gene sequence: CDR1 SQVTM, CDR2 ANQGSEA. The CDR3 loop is CSVGTSGGTDTQYF. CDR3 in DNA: TGCAGCGTTGGGACTAGCGGGGGCACAGATACGCAGTATTTT.

CDR3 in amino acids: CASRLTGPANGYTF. CDR3 coding DNA: TGTGCCAGCAGACTCACAGGGCCGGCAAATGGCTACACCTTC. The J gene is TRBJ1-2, the V gene TRBV7-2; a possible D gene is TRBD1 (6 bases). Germline CDR1 and CDR2: SGHTA and FQGNSA. CDR3 length: 14 amino acids. V was cut by 6 bases and J by 6 bases, with 17 bases left in between.

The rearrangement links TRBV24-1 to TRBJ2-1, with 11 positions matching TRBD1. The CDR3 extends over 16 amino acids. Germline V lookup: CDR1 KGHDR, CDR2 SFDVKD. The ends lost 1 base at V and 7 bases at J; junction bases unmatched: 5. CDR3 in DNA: TGTGCCACCAGTGATTTAGGACAGGGGGCGGATAATGAGCAGTTCTTC. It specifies CATSDLGQGADNEQFF.

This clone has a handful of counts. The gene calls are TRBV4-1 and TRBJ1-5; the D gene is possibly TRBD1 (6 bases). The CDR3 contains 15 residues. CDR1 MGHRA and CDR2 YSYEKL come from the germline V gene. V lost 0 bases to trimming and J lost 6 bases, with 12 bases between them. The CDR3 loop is CASSQDQGGGQPQHF. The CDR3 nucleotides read TGCGCCAGCAGCCAAGATCAGGGAGGGGGTCAGCCCCAGCATTTT.

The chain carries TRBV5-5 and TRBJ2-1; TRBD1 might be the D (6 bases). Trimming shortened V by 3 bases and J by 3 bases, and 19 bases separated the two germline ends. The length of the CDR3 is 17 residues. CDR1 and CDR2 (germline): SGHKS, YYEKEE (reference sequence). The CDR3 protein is CASSSINRVTRYNEQFF. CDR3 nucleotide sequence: TGTGCCAGCAGCTCGATTAACAGGGTAACGCGCTACAATGAGCAGTTCTTC. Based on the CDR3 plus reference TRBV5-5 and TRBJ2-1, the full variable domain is DAGVTQSPTHLIKTRGQQVTLRCSPISGHKSVSWYQQVLGQGPQFIFQYYEKEERGRGNFPDRFSARQFPNYSSELNVNALLLGDSALYLCASSSINRVTRYNEQFFGPGTRLTVL.

The CDR3 here is CAWSRLGRGVTDTQYF. Written as DNA, the CDR3 is TGTGCCTGGAGCCGCCTGGGGCGGGGGGTAACAGATACGCAGTATTTT. The V call is TRBV30, the J call TRBJ2-3, with 8 bases identical to TRBD2. CDR3 size: 16 residues. With 3 bases clipped from V and 3 bases from J, the junction kept 11 bases outside the gene matches. Germline V gene lookup returns CDR1 GTSNPN and CDR2 SVGIG (reference sequence).

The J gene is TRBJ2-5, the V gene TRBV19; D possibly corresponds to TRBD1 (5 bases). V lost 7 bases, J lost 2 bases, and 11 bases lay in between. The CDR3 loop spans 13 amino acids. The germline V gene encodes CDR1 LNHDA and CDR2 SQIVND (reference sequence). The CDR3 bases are TGTGCCAGTACCCCTAGGGGACAAGAGACCCAGTACTTC. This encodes CASTPRGQETQYF.

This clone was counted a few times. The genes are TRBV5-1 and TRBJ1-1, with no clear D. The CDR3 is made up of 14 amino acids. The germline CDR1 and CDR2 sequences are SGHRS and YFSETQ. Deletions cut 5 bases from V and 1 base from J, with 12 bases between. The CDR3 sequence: CASRAQRENTEAFF. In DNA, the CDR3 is TGCGCCAGCAGGGCTCAACGGGAGAACACTGAAGCTTTCTTT.

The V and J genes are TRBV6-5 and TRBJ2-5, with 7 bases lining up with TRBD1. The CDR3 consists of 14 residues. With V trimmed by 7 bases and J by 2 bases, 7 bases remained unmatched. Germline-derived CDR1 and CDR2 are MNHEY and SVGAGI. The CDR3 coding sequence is TGTGCCAGCAACGACAGGGAAGGGCAAGAGACCCAGTACTTC. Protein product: CASNDREGQETQYF.